The sample holds a few counts of the clone carrying this T cell receptor beta chain. Its matching antigen is unknown. This table comes from immunoSEQ multiplex PCR, and its TCRdb copy is limited to in-frame clones, with some not included. The sample holds approximately 150 clones, 78% seen once. The data were obtained in a study of primary melanoma T cells and metastatic recurrence. Each patient's primary melanoma had been removed surgically, with risk of metastatic recurrence. Study outcomes and limitations: Progression-free survival prediction reportedly improved most when T-cell fraction, rather than another histopathological variable, joined tumor thickness. The authors suggested a successful antitumor T-cell response can exist in primary melanoma.

Germline CDR1 is ENHRY and CDR2 is SYGVKD. V was clipped by 2 bases and J by 10 bases, with 11 bases between them. CDR3 length equals 13 residues. The chain links TRBV10-3 to TRBJ2-2; D is unclear. Material for sequencing was melanoma tumor tissue. This clonotype was obtained from a human donor with melanoma. CDR3 bases: TGTGCCATCAGTGAGGTAGAGTCGGTGGAGCTGTTTTTT. The encoded protein is CAISEVESVELFF.